One TCR delta chain is described in this entry. Antigen: not known. The germline gene is not matched at one end of the junction; a read error may be the cause. The same CDR3 is also encoded by other DNA sequences in this sample. Extracted RNA was reverse transcribed into cDNA. CDR3 amplicons came from multiplex PCR with pooled V-gene forward and constant-region reverse primers. TCRdb re-called the multiplex PCR reads via CATT. The sample has about 25,000 delta-chain clones; 25% to 30% are singletons. CDR3 length: 19 amino acids. Germline lookup yields CDR1 TSWWSYY and CDR2 QGS. This record comes from a study of Vδ1+ human thymocytes. The sorted cells were CD3+ Vdelta1+ Vdelta2- thymocytes from alphabeta-depleted thymus. The study's findings and limits: TRD repertoires were essentially private, unlike widely shared TRG clonotypes. In the thymus, TRG and TRD repertoires looked highly polyclonal with Gaussian CDR3 lengths.

Sequencing was done on a sample of Vdelta1+ gamma-delta thymocytes from the thymus. Subset defined: FACS-sorted CD3+ TCRalphabeta- TCRVdelta1+ TCRVdelta2- thymocytes. The genes are TRDV1 and TRDJ1; 9 bases match TRDD3. The sequence was collected from a boy younger than two who had congenital heart surgery. CDR3: CALGELGDTQWKCTDKLIF. The CDR3 region has the DNA TGTGCTCTTGGGGAACTGGGGGATACCCAATGGAAGTGCACCGATAAACTTATCTTT.